This TCR beta chain is from a study of cytomegalovirus exposure and HLA in healthy donors. A remark on this clone: The antigen remains undetermined.

The PCR ran on 60 Vbeta and 13 Jbeta primers. Some clones are missing from TCRdb's copy, which holds only in-frame ones; the method was immunoSEQ multiplex PCR. The table gives under 90,000 clones; the top ten clones make up 15% of it. Study-wide results and limits: Serostatus for CMV was the only available immune exposure information. A later analysis showed HLA-associated TCR beta chains outstripping equally common others in clonal expansion. Analysis performed later found about 18,000 TCR beta sequences associated with HLA alleles at 0.05 false discovery rate.

The length of the CDR3 is 17 residues. The junction had 12 bases not matched to a gene; V was cut back by 3 bases and J by 4 bases. Germline V gene lookup returns CDR1 LNHDA and CDR2 SQIVND (reference sequence). Specimen: PBMCs. The origin of this receptor is a man aged 45-65 years in good health and CMV-seropositive. The chain recombines TRBV19 with TRBJ2-1; TRBD2 matches at 7 bases. The DNA for the CDR3 is TGTGCCAGTAGTATCTTACTAGCGCCCGCGCCGTACAATGAGCAGTTCTTC. It is translated as CASSILLAPAPYNEQFF.